The 7 T cell receptor beta chains given below trace back to one sample, sequenced in a study of T cells after yellow fever vaccination. TCRdb re-called the 5' RACE reads through MiXCR, storing one row per CDR3 protein. In the table there are approximately 600,000 distinct CDR3 sequences, 9% to 15% of which are singletons. Sequenced here: PBMCs, sampled on the day of the yellow fever booster vaccination. The receptors stem from a man aged 25-45 years who received the YFV17D yellow fever vaccine.

This clonotype has a handful of counts. This chain connects TRBV20-1 to TRBJ2-1, with 10 nucleotides matching TRBD2. The CDR3 is 14 amino acids. The germline V gene encodes CDR1 DFQATT and CDR2 SNEGSKA (reference sequence). V dropped 3 bases and J dropped 8; count of bases not matched to a gene: 7. The CDR3 bases are TGCAGTGCTAGGTTAGCGGGAGGAGGGCATGAGCAGTTCTTC. Protein sequence: CSARLAGGGHEQFF.

The V call is TRBV5-1, the J call TRBJ2-1, with no clear D. This CDR3 contains 15 residues. Germline assignment: CDR1 SGHRS and CDR2 YFSETQ. Trimming pared 2 bases from V and 2 bases from J, leaving 11 bases between. CDR3 residues: CASSLAGATYNEQFF. CDR3 coding DNA: TGCGCCAGCAGCTTAGCCGGAGCTACCTACAATGAGCAGTTCTTC.

The chain recombines TRBV20-1 with TRBJ2-5; D gene uncertain. With 1 base removed from V and 2 bases from J, the gap between germline ends came to 14 bases. Germline V gene sequence: CDR1 DFQATT, CDR2 SNEGSKA (reference sequence). This CDR3 is 15 amino acids long. CDR3 residues: CSARALGGLQETQYF. The CDR3 nucleotides read TGCAGTGCTAGAGCCCTTGGTGGGCTACAAGAGACCCAGTACTTC.

This rearrangement joins TRBV5-1 to TRBJ2-1, with D possibly matching TRBD1 (6 bases). Germline CDR1 reads SGHRS; CDR2 reads YFSETQ. CDR3 length: 21 amino acids. With 4 bases removed from V and 0 bases from J, the gap between germline ends came to 29 bases. This chain's CDR3 is CASSRVGTPGPDLSSYNEQFF. CDR3 coding DNA: TGCGCCAGCAGCCGCGTCGGGACACCGGGACCAGATTTAAGCTCCTACAATGAGCAGTTCTTC.

This chain connects TRBV18 to TRBJ1-5; D gene unclear. CDR1 is KGHSH, CDR2 LQKENI, per germline. This CDR3 region has 14 residues. Trimming shortened V by 3 bases and J by 6 bases, and 12 bases separated the two germline ends. CDR3 amino acids: CASSPGREGQPQHF. The CDR3 DNA sequence: TGTGCCAGCTCACCGGGAAGGGAGGGTCAGCCCCAGCATTTT.

The chain has TRBV6-2 or TRBV6-3 and TRBJ2-7; unclear D gene. CDR1 and CDR2 (germline): MNHEY, SVGEGT. Trimming took 6 bases from V and 3 from J, leaving 15 bases between them. The CDR3 consists of 14 residues. Written as DNA, the CDR3 is TGTGCCAGCAGCCTACGTTCAGAAAGCTACGAGCAGTACTTC. It encodes CASSLRSESYEQYF.

The chain uses TRBV20-1 and TRBJ2-5; TRBD2 matches at 7 bases. Germline CDR1 is DFQATT and CDR2 is SNEGSKA (reference sequence). The CDR3 extends over 16 amino acids. The trim removed 4 bases at V and 3 bases at J, leaving 14 bases unmatched. The CDR3 sequence is CSAIPRLTSVKETQYF. The CDR3 DNA follows: TGCAGTGCTATCCCCAGACTTACTAGCGTCAAAGAGACCCAGTACTTC.